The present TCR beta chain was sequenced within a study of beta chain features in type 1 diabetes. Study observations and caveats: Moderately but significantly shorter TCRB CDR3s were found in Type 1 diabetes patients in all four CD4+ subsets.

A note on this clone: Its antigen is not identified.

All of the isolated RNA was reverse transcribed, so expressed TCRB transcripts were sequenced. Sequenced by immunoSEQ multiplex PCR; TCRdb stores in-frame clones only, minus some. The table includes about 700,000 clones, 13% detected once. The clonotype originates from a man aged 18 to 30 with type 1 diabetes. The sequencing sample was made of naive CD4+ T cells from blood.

The CDR3 DNA is TGTGCCATCAGTGTAACAGGCGTGAACACTGAAGCTTTCTTT. Encoded protein: CAISVTGVNTEAFF. This rearrangement joins TRBV10-3 to TRBJ1-1; D perhaps matches TRBD1 (5 bases). This CDR3 is built from 14 residues. Trimming took off 4 bases at V and 0 bases at J, with 9 bases between the two ends. Germline V lookup: CDR1 ENHRY, CDR2 SYGVKD.